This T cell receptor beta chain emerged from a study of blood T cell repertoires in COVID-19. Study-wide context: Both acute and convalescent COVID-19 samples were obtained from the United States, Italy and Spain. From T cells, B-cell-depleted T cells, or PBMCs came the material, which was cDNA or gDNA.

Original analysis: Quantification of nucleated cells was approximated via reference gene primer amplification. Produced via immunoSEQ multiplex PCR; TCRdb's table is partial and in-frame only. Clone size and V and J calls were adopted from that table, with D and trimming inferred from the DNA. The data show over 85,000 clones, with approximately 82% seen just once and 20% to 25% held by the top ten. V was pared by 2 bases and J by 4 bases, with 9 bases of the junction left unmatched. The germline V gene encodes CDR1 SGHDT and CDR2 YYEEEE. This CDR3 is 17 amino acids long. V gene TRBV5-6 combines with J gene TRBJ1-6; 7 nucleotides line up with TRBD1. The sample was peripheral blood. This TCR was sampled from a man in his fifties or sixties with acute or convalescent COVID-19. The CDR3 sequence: CASSFGVTGAYNSPLHF. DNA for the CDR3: TGTGCCAGCAGCTTCGGGGTCACAGGGGCTTATAATTCACCCCTCCACTTT.